The entry below describes one TCR beta chain. This sample was included in a study of shared clonotypes between healthy human individuals. Trimming left V 1 base short and J 7 bases short, with 10 bases between. The CDR3 runs 13 residues. CDR1 and CDR2 from the germline V gene are SGHTA and FQGNSA. The table came from immunoSEQ multiplex PCR; TCRdb's copy has only in-frame clones and leaves some out. The sample consists of over a million clones, approximately 98% of them appearing once. The V and J genes are TRBV7-2 and TRBJ2-5; D is perhaps TRBD1 (6 bases). This receptor was obtained from a man aged 30-40 years in good health. Sequencing was carried out using naive CD4+ T cells sorted from blood. Documented subset: CD45RA+ positively selected. The CDR3 region is CASSLEEGVTQYF. The CDR3 DNA follows: TGTGCCAGCAGCTTAGAAGAGGGGGTGACCCAGTACTTC.